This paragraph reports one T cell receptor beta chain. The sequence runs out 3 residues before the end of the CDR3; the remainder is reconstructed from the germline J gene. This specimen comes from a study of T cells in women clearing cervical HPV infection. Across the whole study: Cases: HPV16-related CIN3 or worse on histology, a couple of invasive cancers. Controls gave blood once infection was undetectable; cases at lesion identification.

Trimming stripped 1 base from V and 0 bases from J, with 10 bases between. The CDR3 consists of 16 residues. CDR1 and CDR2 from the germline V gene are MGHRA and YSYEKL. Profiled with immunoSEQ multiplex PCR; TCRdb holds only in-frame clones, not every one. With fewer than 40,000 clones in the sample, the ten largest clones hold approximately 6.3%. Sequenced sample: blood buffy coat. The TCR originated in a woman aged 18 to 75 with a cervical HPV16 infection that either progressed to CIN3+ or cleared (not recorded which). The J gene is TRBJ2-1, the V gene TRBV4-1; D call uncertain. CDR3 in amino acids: CASSQVDLISYNEQFF. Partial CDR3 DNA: TGCGCCAGCAGCCAAGTAGACTTGATCTCCTACAATGAG.